What follows is one T cell receptor beta chain and its context. The antigen is undetermined. These data come from a study of OX40 agonist ivuxolimab in advanced cancers. Overall study: Two cutaneous melanoma patients and one hepatocellular carcinoma patient, three in all, had partial responses. Whole-study findings and limits: Averaging showed that CD8+ T cells had more expanded clones than CD4+ did.

Measured with immunoSEQ multiplex PCR; TCRdb has only the in-frame clones, and not every one. The table shows more than 50,000 clones, with about 82% occurring only once. The material was CD4+ or CD8+ T cells sorted from blood, obtained in a trial of the OX40 agonist ivuxolimab. The receptor was derived from an adult with an advanced solid tumor such as melanoma, head and neck, liver or kidney cancer.

The CDR3 DNA follows: TGTGCCAGCAGTCTACAGAGCAACACTGAAGCTTTCTTT. This codes for CASSLQSNTEAFF. The chain recombines TRBV25-1 with TRBJ1-1; unclear D gene. This CDR3 region has 13 residues. V shed 5 bases and J shed 2 bases, with 9 bases lying between them. Germline CDR1 and CDR2: MGHDK and SYGVNS.